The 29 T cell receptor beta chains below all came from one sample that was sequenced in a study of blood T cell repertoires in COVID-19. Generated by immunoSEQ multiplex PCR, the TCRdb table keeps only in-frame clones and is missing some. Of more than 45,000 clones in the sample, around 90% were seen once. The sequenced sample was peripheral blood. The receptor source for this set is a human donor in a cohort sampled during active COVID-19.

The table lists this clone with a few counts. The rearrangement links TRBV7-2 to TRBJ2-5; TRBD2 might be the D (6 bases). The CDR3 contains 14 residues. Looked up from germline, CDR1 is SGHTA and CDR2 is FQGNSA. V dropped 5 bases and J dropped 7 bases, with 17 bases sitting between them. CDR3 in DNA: TGTGCCAGCAGCGTTGCTAGCGAACCGTGGACCCAGTACTTC. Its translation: CASSVASEPWTQYF.

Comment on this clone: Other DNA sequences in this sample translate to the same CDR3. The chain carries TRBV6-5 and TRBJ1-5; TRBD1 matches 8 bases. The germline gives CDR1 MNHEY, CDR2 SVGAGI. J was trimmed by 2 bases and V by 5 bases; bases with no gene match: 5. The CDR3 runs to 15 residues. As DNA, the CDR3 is TGTGCCAGCAGTCCCGACAGGGGTGGCAATCAGCCCCAGCATTTT. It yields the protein CASSPDRGGNQPQHF.

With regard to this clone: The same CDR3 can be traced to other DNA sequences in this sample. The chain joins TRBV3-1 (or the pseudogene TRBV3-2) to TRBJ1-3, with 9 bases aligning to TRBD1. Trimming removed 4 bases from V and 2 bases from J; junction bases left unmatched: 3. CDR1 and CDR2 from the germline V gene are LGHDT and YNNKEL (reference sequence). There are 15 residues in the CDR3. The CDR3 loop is CASSPQGAAGNTIYF. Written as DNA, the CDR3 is TGTGCCAGCAGCCCACAGGGGGCGGCTGGAAACACCATATATTTT.

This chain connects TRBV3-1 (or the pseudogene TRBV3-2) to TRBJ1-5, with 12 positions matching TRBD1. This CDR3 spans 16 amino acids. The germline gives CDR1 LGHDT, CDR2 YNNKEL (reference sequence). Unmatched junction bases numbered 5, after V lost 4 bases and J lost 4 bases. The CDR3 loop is CASSLGGQGANQPQHF. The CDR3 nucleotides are TGTGCCAGCAGCCTCGGGGGACAGGGGGCAAATCAGCCCCAGCATTTT.

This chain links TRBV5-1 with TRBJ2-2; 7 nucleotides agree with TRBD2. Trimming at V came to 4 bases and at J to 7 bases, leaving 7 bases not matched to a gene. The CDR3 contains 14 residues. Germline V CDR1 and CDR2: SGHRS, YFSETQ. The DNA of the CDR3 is TGCGCCAGCAGCCGTACTAGCGTGGACGGGGAGCTGTTTTTT. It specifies CASSRTSVDGELFF.

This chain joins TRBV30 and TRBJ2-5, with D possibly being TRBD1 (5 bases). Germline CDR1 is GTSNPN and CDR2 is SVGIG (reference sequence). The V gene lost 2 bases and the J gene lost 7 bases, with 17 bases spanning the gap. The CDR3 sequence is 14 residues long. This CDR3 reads CAWSPRTQRGTQYF. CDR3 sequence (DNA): TGTGCCTGGAGTCCCCGGACCCAAAGGGGGACCCAGTACTTC.

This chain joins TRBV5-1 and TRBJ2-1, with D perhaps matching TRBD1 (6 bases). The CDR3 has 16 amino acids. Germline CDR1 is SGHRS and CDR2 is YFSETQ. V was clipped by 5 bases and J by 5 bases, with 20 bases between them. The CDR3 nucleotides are TGCGCCAGCAGTGACGGTCGGACAGTGGGTAACAATGAGCAGTTCTTC. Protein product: CASSDGRTVGNNEQFF.

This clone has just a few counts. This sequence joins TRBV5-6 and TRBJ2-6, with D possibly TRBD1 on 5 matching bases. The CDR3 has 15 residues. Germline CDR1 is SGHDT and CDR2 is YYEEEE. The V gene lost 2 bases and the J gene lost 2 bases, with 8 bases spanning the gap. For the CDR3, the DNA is TGTGCCAGCAGCTTCAAGGGGACTGGGGCCAACGTCCTGACTTTC. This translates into CASSFKGTGANVLTF.

The CDR3 here is CASSFQAGGINEQFF. CDR3 coding DNA: TGTGCCAGCAGCTTCCAAGCGGGAGGCATCAATGAGCAGTTCTTC. V usage is TRBV7-2 and J usage is TRBJ2-1; 9 nucleotides align to TRBD2. CDR1 and CDR2 (germline): SGHTA, FQGNSA. This CDR3 is built from 15 residues. Unmatched junction bases numbered 6, after V lost 3 bases and J lost 6 bases.

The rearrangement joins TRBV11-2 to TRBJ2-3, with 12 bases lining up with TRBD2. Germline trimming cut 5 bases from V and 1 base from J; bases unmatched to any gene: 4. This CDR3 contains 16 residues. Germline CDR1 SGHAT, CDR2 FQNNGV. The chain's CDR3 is CASSTRLAGGTDTQYF. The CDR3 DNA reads TGTGCCAGCAGCACTCGACTAGCGGGAGGCACAGATACGCAGTATTTT.

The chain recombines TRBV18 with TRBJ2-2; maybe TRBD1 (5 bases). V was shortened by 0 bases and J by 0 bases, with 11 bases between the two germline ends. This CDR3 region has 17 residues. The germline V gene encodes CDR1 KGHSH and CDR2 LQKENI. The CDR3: CASSPPAAGTNTGELFF. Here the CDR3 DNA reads TGTGCCAGCTCACCACCCGCGGCAGGGACGAACACCGGGGAGCTGTTTTTT.

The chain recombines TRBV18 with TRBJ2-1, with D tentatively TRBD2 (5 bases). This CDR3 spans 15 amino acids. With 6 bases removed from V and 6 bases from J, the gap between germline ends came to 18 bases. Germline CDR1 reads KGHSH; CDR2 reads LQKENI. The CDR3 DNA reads TGTGCCAGCTCCTCGGCGAGGGAAGGAGGCAATGAGCAGTTCTTC. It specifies CASSSAREGGNEQFF.

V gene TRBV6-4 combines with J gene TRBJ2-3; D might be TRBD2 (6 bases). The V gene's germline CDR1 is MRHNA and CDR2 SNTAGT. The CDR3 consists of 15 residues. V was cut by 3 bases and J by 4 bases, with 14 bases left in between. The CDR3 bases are TGTGCCAGCAGTGAGTTTAGCGGCGGGGCAGATACGCAGTATTTT. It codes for CASSEFSGGADTQYF.

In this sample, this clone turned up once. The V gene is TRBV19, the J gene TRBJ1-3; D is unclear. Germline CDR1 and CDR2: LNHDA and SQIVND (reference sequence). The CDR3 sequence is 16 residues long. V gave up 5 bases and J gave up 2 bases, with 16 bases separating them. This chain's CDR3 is CASSSLDRWPGNTIYF. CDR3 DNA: TGTGCCAGTAGTTCGCTCGATCGTTGGCCTGGAAACACCATATATTTT.

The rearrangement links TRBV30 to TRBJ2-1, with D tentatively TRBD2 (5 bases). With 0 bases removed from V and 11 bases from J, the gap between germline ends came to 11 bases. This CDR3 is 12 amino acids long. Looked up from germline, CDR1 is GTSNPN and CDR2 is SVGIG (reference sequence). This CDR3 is CAWSVRASKQFF. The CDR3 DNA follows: TGTGCCTGGAGTGTAAGGGCTAGCAAGCAGTTCTTC.

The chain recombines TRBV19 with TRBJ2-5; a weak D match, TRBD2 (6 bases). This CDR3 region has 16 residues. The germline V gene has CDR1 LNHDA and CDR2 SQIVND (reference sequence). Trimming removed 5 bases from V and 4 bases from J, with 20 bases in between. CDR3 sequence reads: CASSGGLGRSGETQYF. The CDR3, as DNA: TGTGCCAGTAGTGGAGGGTTGGGTAGATCGGGAGAGACCCAGTACTTC. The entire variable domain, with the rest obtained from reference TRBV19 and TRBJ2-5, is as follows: DGGITQSPKYLFRKEGQNVTLSCEQNLNHDAMYWYRQDPGQGLRLIYYSQIVNDFQKGDIAEGYSVSREKKESFPLTVTSAQKNPTAFYLCASSGGLGRSGETQYFGPGTRLLVL.

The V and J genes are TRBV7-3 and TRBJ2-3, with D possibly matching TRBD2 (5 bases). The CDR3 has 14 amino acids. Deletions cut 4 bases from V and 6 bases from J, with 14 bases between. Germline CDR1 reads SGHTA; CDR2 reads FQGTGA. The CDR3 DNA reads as TGTGCCAGCAGCTCAGGAGCGGCGGGCGATACGCAGTATTTT. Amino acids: CASSSGAAGDTQYF.

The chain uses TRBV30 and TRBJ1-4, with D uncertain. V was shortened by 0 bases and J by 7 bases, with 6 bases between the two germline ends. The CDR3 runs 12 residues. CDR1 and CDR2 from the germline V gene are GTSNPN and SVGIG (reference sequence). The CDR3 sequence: CAWSVLREKLFF. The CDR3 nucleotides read TGTGCCTGGAGTGTACTCCGTGAAAAACTGTTTTTT.

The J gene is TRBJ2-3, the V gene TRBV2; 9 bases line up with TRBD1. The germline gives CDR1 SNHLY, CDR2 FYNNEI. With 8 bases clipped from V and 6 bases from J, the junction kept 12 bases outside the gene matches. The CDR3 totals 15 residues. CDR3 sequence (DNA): TGTGCCAGCCCCCCGGGGGACAGGGCACAGGATACGCAGTATTTT. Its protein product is CASPPGDRAQDTQYF.

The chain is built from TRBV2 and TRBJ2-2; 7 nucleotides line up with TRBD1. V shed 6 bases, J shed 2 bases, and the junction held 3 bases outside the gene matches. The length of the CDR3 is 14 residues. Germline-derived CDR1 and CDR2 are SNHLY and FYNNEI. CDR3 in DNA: TGTGCCAGCAGGGGGGACAGCAACACCGGGGAGCTGTTTTTT. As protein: CASRGDSNTGELFF.

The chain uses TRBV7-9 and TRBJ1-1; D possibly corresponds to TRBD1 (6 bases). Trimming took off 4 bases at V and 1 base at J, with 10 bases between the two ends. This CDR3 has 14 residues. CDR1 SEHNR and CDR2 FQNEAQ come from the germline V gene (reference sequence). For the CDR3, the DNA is TGTGCCAGCAGCTCTCCGGGACAGAACACTGAAGCTTTCTTT. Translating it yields CASSSPGQNTEAFF.

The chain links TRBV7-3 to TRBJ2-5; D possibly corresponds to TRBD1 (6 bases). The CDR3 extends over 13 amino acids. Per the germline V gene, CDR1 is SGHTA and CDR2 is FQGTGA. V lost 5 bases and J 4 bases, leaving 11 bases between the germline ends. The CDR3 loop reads CASSQGTGETQYF. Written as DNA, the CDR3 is TGTGCCAGCAGCCAGGGGACCGGAGAGACCCAGTACTTC.

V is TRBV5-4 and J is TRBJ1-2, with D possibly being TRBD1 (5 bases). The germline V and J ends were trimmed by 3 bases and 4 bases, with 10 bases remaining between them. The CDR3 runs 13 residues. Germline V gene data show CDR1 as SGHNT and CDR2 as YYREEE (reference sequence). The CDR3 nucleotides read TGTGCCAGCAGCTCCAGGGTGAGCTATGGCTACACCTTC. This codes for CASSSRVSYGYTF.

The CDR3 is CASSQDLRSTEAFF. CDR3 nucleotides: TGTGCCAGCAGCCAAGATCTTAGGAGCACTGAAGCTTTCTTT. The V gene is TRBV3-1 (or the pseudogene TRBV3-2), the J gene TRBJ1-1; no firm D call. Germline CDR1 LGHDT, CDR2 YNNKEL (reference sequence). V was clipped by 0 bases and J by 4 bases, with 9 bases between them. The CDR3 covers 14 residues.

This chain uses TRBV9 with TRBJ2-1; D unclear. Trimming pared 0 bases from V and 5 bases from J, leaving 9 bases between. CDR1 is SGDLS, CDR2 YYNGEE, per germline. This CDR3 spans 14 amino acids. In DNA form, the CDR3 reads TGTGCCAGCAGCGTAGGGAGCCCTAACAATGAGCAGTTCTTC. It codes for CASSVGSPNNEQFF.

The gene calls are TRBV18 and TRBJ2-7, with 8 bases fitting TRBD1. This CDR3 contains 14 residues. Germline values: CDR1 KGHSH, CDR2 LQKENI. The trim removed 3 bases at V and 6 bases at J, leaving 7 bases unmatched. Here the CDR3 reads CASSPGQGMGEQYV. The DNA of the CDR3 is TGTGCCAGCTCACCTGGACAGGGTATGGGCGAGCAGTACGTC.

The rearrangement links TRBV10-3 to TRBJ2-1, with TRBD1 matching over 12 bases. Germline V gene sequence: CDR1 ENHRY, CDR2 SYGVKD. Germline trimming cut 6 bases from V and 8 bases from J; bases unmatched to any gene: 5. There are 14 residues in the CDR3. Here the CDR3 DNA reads TGTGCCATCAGCGCCGGGACAGGGGGCTATGAGCAGTTCTTC. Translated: CAISAGTGGYEQFF.

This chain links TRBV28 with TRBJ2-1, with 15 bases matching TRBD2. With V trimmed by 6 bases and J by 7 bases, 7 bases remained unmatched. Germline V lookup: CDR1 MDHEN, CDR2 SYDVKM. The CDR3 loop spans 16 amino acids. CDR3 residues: CASRSGLAGGPNEQFF. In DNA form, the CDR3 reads TGTGCCAGCAGGTCAGGACTAGCGGGGGGGCCAAATGAGCAGTTCTTC.

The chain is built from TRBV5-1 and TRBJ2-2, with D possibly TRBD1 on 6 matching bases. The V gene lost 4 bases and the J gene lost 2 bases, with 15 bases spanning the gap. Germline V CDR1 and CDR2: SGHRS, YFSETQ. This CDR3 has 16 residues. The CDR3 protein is CASSPRAGVNTGELFF. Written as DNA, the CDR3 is TGCGCCAGCAGCCCTAGGGCAGGGGTAAACACCGGGGAGCTGTTTTTT.